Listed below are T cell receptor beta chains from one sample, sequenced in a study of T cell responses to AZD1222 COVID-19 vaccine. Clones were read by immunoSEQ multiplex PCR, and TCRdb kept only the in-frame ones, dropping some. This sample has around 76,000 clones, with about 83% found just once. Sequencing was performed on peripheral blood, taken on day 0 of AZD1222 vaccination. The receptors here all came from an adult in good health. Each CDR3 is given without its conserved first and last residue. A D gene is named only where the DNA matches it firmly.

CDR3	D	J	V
ASSLGLAGGETQY	TRBD2	TRBJ2-5	TRBV7-2
ASSSQVSNTEAF	.	TRBJ1-1	TRBV7-9
ASREEASSYNSPLH	.	TRBJ1-6	TRBV4-1
ASSPSLAADTQY	TRBD2	TRBJ2-3	TRBV7-2
ASSQEGQGRYTDTQY	TRBD1	TRBJ2-3	TRBV4-2
SPVADTDTQY	.	TRBJ2-3	TRBV29-1
ASGTWGGDTQY	TRBD2	TRBJ2-3	TRBV28
ASVYQETQY	.	TRBJ2-5	TRBV7-9
ASSSEQGSFNYGYT	.	TRBJ1-2	TRBV6-5
ASSGPTGRRTEAF	.	TRBJ1-1	TRBV21-1
ASSLVQGAQSTNEKLF	TRBD1	TRBJ1-4	TRBV5-4
ASSLTQRAPSYNEQF	.	TRBJ2-1	TRBV11-3
ASHSGGGNEQF	TRBD2	TRBJ2-1	TRBV30
ASSFLVQNTEAF	.	TRBJ1-1	TRBV7-9
ASSFRQGERQPQH	.	TRBJ1-5	TRBV28
ASSLAIGTGVFGSYNEQF	TRBD1	TRBJ2-1	TRBV7-2
ASSLNSGGSETQY	TRBD2	TRBJ2-5	TRBV11-2
ASSYLAGTGELF	.	TRBJ2-2	TRBV6-6
ASSRAVGSGTYNEQF	TRBD2	TRBJ2-1	TRBV7-9
ASTRGNTEAF	.	TRBJ1-1	TRBV5-4
ASRGQGLSNEKLF	TRBD1	TRBJ1-4	TRBV2
ASSWAGGREEKLF	TRBD1	TRBJ1-4	TRBV5-6
ASSGTGANVLT	.	TRBJ2-6	TRBV19
ASSRGGNEQF	TRBD2	TRBJ2-1	TRBV7-2
ASRGSGGYNEQF	TRBD2	TRBJ2-1	TRBV5-1
ASRGASDGNQPQH	.	TRBJ1-5	TRBV28
ASSITPWEYGYT	.	TRBJ1-2	TRBV19
AWDLGQGNEKLF	TRBD1	TRBJ1-4	TRBV30
ASSRQPGQNYGYT	.	TRBJ1-2	TRBV6-5
ASSWTGQTAGNTIY	TRBD1	TRBJ1-3	TRBV6-6
ASRVTGSTDTQY	TRBD1	TRBJ2-3	TRBV6-5
ASSLRQSLGEQY	.	TRBJ2-7	TRBV7-2